This T cell receptor (beta chain) was recovered during a study of blood T cell repertoires in COVID-19. Study background: Some COVID-19 samples were acute and others convalescent; all came from the United States, Italy and Spain. PBMCs, B-cell-depleted T cells, or T cells were the source of the cDNA or gDNA that made up the material.

Here immunoSEQ multiplex PCR was the method, and the copy in TCRdb shows in-frame clones only, minus some. The sample comprises 450,000 or so clones, 70% to 90% of which are singletons, and roughly 0.76% rests with the top ten. Seattle enrolled patients during active infection and tracked them longitudinally. The V end was cut by 7 bases, the J end by 2 bases, with 14 bases between. The CDR3 extends over 14 amino acids. Germline assignment: CDR1 MDHEN and CDR2 SYDVKM. The material sequenced was peripheral blood. The source is a man aged 18 to 30 with COVID-19, enrolled during active disease. The rearrangement links TRBV28 to TRBJ1-2, with D perhaps TRBD1 (6 bases). The CDR3 DNA reads as TGTGCCAGCACCGTGGGGGGGCCCAACTATGGCTACACCTTC. Its translation is CASTVGGPNYGYTF.